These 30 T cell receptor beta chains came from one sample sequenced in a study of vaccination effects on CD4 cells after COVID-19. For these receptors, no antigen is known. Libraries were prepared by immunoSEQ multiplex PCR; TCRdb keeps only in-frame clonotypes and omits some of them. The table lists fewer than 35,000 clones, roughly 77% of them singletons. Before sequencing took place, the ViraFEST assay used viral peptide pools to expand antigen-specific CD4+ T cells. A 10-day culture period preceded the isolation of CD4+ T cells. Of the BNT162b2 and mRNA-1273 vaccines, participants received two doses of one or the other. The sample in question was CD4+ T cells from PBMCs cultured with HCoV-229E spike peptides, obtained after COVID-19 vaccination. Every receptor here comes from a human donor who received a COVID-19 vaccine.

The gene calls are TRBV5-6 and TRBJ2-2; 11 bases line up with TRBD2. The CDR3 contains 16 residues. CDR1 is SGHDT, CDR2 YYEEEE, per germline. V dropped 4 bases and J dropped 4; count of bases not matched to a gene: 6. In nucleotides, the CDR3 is TGTGCCAGCAGCAAACTTAGCGGGAGGGCCACCGGGGAGCTGTTTTTT. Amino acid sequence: CASSKLSGRATGELFF. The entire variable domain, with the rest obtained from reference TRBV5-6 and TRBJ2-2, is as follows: DAGVTQSPTHLIKTRGQQVTLRCSPKSGHDTVSWYQQALGQGPQFIFQYYEEEERQRGNFPDRFSGHQFPNYSSELNVNALLLGDSALYLCASSKLSGRATGELFFGEGSRLTVL.

The CDR3 DNA reads TGTGCCAGCTCACCGTCGACAGGGACTGGAAACACCATATATTTT. Encoded protein: CASSPSTGTGNTIYF. This rearrangement joins TRBV18 to TRBJ1-3; 7 bases align to TRBD1. Trimming cost V 3 bases and J 2 bases; bases outside gene matches: 4. This CDR3 comprises 15 residues. The germline gives CDR1 KGHSH, CDR2 LQKENI.

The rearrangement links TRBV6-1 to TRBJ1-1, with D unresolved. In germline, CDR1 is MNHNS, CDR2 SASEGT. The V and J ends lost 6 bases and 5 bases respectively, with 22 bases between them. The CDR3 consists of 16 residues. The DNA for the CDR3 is TGTGCCAGCAGCGAAACGTTTTCCGTAACTCCGACTGAAGCTTTCTTT. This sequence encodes CASSETFSVTPTEAFF.

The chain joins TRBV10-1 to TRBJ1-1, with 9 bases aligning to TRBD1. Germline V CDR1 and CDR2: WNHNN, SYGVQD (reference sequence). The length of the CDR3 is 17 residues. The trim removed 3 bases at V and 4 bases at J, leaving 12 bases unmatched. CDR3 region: CASSDPGGGTGPTEAFF. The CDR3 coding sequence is TGCGCCAGCAGTGACCCGGGGGGAGGGACAGGGCCCACTGAAGCTTTCTTT.

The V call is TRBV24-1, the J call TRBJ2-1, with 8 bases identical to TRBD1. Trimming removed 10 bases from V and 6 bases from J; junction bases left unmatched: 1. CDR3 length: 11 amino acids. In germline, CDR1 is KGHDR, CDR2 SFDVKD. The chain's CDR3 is CATGTGNEQFF. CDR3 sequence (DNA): TGTGCCACGGGGACAGGCAATGAGCAGTTCTTC.

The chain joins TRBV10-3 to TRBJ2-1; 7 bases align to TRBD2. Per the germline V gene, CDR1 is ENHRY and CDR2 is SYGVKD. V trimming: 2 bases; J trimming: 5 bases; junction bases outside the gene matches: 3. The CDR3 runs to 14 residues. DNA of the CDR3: TGTGCCATCAGTGAGGGACTAGACAACAATGAGCAGTTCTTC. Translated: CAISEGLDNNEQFF.

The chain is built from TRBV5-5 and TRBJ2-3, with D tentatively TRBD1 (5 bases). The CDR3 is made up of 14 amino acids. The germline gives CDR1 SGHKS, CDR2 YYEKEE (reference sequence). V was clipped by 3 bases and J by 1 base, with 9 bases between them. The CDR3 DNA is TGTGCCAGCAGCTCCGTACAGGGCACAGATACGCAGTATTTT. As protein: CASSSVQGTDTQYF.

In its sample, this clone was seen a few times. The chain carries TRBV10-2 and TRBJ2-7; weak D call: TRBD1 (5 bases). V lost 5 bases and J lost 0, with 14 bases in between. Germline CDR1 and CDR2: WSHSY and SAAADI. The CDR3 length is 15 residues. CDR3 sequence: CASSTSGWSSYEQYF. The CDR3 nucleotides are TGCGCCAGCAGTACTTCAGGGTGGAGCTCCTACGAGCAGTACTTC.

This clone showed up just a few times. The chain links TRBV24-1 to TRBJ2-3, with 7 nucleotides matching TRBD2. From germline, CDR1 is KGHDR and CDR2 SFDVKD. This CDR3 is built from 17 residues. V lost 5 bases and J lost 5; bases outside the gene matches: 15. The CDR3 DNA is TGTGCCACCAGTGCCCGTGGGGGGAGGGAGGTGGAAGATACGCAGTATTTT. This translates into CATSARGGREVEDTQYF.

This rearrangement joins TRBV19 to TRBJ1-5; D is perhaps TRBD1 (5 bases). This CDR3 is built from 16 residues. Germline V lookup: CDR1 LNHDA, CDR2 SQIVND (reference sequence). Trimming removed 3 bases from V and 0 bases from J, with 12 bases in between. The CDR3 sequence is CASSISGGYSNQPQHF. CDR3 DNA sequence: TGTGCCAGTAGTATCTCCGGGGGGTATAGCAATCAGCCCCAGCATTTT.

CDR3 protein: CASSEVASLPFF. The CDR3 bases are TGTGCCAGCAGTGAAGTAGCCAGTCTGCCTTTCTTT. This chain connects TRBV6-1 to TRBJ1-1; no firm D call. The V and J ends lost 1 base and 12 bases respectively, with 12 bases between them. The CDR3 has 12 residues. Per the germline V gene, CDR1 is MNHNS and CDR2 is SASEGT.

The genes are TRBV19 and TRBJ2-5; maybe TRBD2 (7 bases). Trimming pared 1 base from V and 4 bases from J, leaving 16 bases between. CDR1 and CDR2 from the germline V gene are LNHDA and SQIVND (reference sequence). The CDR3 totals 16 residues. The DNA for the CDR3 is TGTGCCAGTAGTATAGGTGGGGGGGCGCGAGGAGAGACCCAGTACTTC. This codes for CASSIGGGARGETQYF.

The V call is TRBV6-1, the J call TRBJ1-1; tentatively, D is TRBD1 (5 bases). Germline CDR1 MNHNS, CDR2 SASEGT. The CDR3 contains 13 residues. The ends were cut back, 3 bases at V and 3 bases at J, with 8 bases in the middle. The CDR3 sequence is CASSEGEHTEAFF. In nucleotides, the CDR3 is TGTGCCAGCAGTGAGGGGGAGCACACTGAAGCTTTCTTT.

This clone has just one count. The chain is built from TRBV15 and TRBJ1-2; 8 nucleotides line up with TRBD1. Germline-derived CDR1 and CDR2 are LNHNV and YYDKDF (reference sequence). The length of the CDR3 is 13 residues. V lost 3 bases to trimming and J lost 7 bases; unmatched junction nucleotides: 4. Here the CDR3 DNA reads TGTGCCACCAGCAGGGACAGGGCTTCTGGCTACACCTTC. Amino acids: CATSRDRASGYTF.

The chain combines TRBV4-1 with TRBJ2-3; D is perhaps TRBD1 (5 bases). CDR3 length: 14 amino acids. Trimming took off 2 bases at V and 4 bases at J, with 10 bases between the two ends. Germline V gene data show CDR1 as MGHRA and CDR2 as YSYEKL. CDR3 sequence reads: CASSQTSRADTQYF. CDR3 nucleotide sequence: TGCGCCAGCAGCCAAACCTCCAGGGCAGATACGCAGTATTTT.

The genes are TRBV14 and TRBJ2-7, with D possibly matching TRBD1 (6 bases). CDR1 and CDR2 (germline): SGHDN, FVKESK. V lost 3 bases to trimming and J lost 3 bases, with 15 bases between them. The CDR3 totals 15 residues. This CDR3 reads CASSQIGTTYYEQYF. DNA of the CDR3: TGTGCCAGCAGCCAGATCGGGACAACCTACTACGAGCAGTACTTC.

The CDR3, as DNA: TGTGCCAGCAGTCAAATCGGGACTAGCTTTGAGCAGTTCTTC. Encoded protein: CASSQIGTSFEQFF. The chain carries TRBV21-1 and TRBJ2-1; TRBD2, as called in the table, went unchecked against the DNA. TRBV21-1 constitutes a pseudogene. The CDR3 is made up of 14 amino acids.

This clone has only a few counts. This CDR3 reads CASSGTGATYEQYF. The CDR3 region has the DNA TGTGCCAGCTCCGGGACAGGAGCTACCTACGAGCAGTACTTC. The chain joins TRBV19 to TRBJ2-7, with 8 positions matching TRBD1. Germline CDR1 is LNHDA and CDR2 is SQIVND (reference sequence). This CDR3 is built from 14 residues. J was trimmed by 2 bases and V by 9 bases; bases with no gene match: 9. Full variable domain (outside the CDR3, taken from reference TRBV19 and TRBJ2-7): DGGITQSPKYLFRKEGQNVTLSCEQNLNHDAMYWYRQDPGQGLRLIYYSQIVNDFQKGDIAEGYSVSREKKESFPLTVTSAQKNPTAFYLCASSGTGATYEQYFGPGTRLTVT.

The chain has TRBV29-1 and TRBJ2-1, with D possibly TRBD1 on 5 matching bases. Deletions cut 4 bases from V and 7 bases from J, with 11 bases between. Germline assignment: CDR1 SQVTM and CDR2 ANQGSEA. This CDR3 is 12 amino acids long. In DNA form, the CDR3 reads TGCAGCGTTGGCCCGGCAGGGAATGAGCAGTTCTTC. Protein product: CSVGPAGNEQFF.

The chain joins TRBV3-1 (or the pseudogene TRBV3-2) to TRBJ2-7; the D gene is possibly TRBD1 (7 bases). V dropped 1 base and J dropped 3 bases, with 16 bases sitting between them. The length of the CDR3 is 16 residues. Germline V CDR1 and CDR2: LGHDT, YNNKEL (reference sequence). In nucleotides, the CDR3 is TGTGCCAGCAGCCAAGTAGGTGGAGGGGGCGGCTACGAGCAGTACTTC. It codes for CASSQVGGGGGYEQYF.

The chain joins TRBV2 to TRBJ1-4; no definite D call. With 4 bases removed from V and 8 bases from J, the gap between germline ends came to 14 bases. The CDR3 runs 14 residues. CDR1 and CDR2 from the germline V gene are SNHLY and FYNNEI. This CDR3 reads CASSVSEAGEKLFF. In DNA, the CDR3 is TGTGCCAGCAGTGTTTCCGAGGCGGGCGAAAAACTGTTTTTT.

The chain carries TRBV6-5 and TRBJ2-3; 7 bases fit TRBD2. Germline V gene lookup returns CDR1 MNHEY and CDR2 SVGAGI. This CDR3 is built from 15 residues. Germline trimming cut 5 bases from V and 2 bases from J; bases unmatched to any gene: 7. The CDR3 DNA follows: TGTGCCAGCAGTCGAGGAGCGGGGATCACAGATACGCAGTATTTT. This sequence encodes CASSRGAGITDTQYF.

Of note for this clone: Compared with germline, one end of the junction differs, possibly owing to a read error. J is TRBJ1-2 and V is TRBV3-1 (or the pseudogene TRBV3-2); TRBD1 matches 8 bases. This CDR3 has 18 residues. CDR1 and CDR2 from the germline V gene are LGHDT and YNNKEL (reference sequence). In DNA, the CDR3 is TGTGCCAGCAGCGAAGAAGGGATAAGACAGGGGACTAACTATGGCTACACCTTC. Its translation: CASSEEGIRQGTNYGYTF.

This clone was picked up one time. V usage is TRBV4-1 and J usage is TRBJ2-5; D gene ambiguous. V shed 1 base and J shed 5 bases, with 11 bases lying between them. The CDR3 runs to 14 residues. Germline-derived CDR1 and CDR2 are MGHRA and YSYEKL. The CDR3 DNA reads TGCGCCAGCAGCCAAGTAGTAGTGCAGGAGACCCAGTACTTC. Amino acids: CASSQVVVQETQYF.

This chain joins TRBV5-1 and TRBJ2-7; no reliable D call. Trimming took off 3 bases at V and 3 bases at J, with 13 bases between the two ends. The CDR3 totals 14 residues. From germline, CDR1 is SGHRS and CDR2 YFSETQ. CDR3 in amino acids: CASSSGSADYEQYF. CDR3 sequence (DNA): TGCGCCAGCAGCTCCGGAAGTGCGGACTACGAGCAGTACTTC.

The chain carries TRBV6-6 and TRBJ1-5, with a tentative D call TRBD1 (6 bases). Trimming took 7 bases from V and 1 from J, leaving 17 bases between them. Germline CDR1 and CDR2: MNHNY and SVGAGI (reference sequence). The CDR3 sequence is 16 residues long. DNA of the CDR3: TGTGCCAGCACTAGACGCGGAGGACAGAGCAATCAGCCCCAGCATTTT. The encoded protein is CASTRRGGQSNQPQHF.

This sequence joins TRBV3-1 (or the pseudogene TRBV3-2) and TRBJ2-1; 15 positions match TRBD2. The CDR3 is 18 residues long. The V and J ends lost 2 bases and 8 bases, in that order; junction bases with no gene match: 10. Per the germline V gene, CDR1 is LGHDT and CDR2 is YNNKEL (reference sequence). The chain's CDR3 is CASSQSFSGTSGGHEQFF. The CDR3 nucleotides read TGTGCCAGCAGCCAAAGCTTCTCCGGGACTAGCGGGGGGCATGAGCAGTTCTTC.

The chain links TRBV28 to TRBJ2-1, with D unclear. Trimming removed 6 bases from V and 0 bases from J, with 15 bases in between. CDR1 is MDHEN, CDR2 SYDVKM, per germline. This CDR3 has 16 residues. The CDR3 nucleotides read TGTGCCAGCAGCTTCCTCGGGTCTAGCTCCTACAATGAGCAGTTCTTC. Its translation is CASSFLGSSSYNEQFF.

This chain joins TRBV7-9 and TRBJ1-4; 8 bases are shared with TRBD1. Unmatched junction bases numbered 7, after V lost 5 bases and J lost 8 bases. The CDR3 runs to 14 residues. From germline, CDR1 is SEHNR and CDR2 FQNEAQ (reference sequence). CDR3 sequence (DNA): TGTGCCAGCAGCACAGGACAGGGTTGGGAAAAACTGTTTTTT. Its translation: CASSTGQGWEKLFF.

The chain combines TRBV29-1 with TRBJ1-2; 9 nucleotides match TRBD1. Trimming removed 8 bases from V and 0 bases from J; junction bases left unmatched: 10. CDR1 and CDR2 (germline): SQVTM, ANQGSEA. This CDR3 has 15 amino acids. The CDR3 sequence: CSITAGTGTNYGYTF. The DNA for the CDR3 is TGCAGCATCACCGCCGGGACAGGGACTAACTATGGCTACACCTTC.